This entry lists 22 T cell receptor beta chains sequenced from one sample in a study of PD-L1 blockade in urothelial cancer. The data were produced by immunoSEQ multiplex PCR, yet TCRdb's version contains in-frame clones alone and is incomplete. There are tens of thousands of clones in the sample; approximately 90% occur only once, and about 14% lies in the top ten. The time point is: pretreatment peripheral blood. Sample: PBMCs, taken around atezolizumab (anti-PD-L1) treatment. The receptors come from a woman in her fifties or sixties with urothelial cancer.

This clone has only one observation. The chain carries TRBV5-1 and TRBJ2-1; 11 bases match TRBD2. Germline V gene data show CDR1 as SGHRS and CDR2 as YFSETQ. The CDR3 spans 14 residues. The J segment lost 8 bases and the V segment lost 4 bases, leaving 5 bases of the junction unmatched. CDR3 DNA sequence: TGCGCCAGCAGCATAGCGGGAGGGCCATATGAGCAGTTCTTC. It is translated as CASSIAGGPYEQFF.

By frequency in the sample, this clone is large. The sample has other DNA sequences that encode this CDR3 too. The CDR3 DNA sequence: TGTGCCAGCAGCCTACAGGGGGGCACAAATCAGCCCCAGCATTTT. This encodes CASSLQGGTNQPQHF. The V gene is TRBV7-2, the J gene TRBJ1-5, with 8 bases matching TRBD1. After removal of 5 bases from V and 4 bases from J, the junction contained 7 bases not matched to a gene. Germline V gives CDR1 SGHTA, CDR2 FQGNSA. CDR3 size: 15 residues.

The J gene is TRBJ2-1, the V gene TRBV7-8; D is ambiguous. V was shortened by 3 bases and J by 2 bases, with 8 bases between the two germline ends. This CDR3 spans 14 amino acids. CDR1 is SGHVS, CDR2 FQNEAQ, per germline. In DNA form, the CDR3 reads TGTGCCAGCAGCTTTCTGGCAACCTACAATGAGCAGTTCTTC. Protein: CASSFLATYNEQFF.

This chain links TRBV18 with TRBJ2-1; 7 bases are a match to TRBD1. Trimming cost V 5 bases and J 7 bases; bases outside gene matches: 5. The CDR3 is made up of 13 amino acids. Germline V lookup: CDR1 KGHSH, CDR2 LQKENI. The CDR3 DNA reads as TGTGCCAGCTCAGCACAGGGGTGGAATGAGCAGTTCTTC. Its protein product is CASSAQGWNEQFF.

The chain carries TRBV27 and TRBJ2-7; tentative D call: TRBD2 (5 bases). The CDR3 sequence is 13 residues long. Germline CDR1 reads MNHEY; CDR2 reads SMNVEV (reference sequence). Trimming took 3 bases from V and 4 from J, leaving 10 bases between them. CDR3 sequence reads: CASSFIEGYEQYF. The CDR3 DNA reads as TGTGCCAGCAGTTTTATTGAGGGATACGAGCAGTACTTC.

The chain carries TRBV6-5 and TRBJ2-7; D perhaps matches TRBD1 (5 bases). In germline, CDR1 is MNHEY, CDR2 SVGAGI. The CDR3 is 14 amino acids. With 0 bases removed from V and 7 bases from J, the gap between germline ends came to 13 bases. The CDR3 reads CASSYSMDKAEQYF. CDR3 DNA sequence: TGTGCCAGCAGTTACTCAATGGACAAGGCAGAGCAGTACTTC.

The table lists this clone with a count of one. The V call is TRBV5-6, the J call TRBJ2-4, with D tentatively TRBD2 (5 bases). Trimming took 2 bases from V and 9 from J, leaving 15 bases between them. This CDR3 has 14 amino acids. From germline, CDR1 is SGHDT and CDR2 YYEEEE. CDR3 in DNA: TGTGCCAGCAGCTTCCGGGTCAGTGGGAGCATTCAGTACTTC. The encoded protein is CASSFRVSGSIQYF.

This clone was seen more than once but under ten times. V gene TRBV2 combines with J gene TRBJ2-1; 13 bases are a match to TRBD2. The V segment lost 6 bases and the J segment 7 bases; nucleotides outside the gene matches: 3. CDR1 SNHLY and CDR2 FYNNEI come from the germline V gene. The CDR3 spans 14 residues. CDR3 nucleotide sequence: TGTGCCAGCAGCCGGACTAGCGGGAGAAATGAGCAGTTCTTC. Its translation: CASSRTSGRNEQFF.

The chain employs TRBV5-6 and TRBJ2-6; no clear D. Trimming took off 0 bases at V and 0 bases at J, with 4 bases between the two ends. Germline CDR1 and CDR2: SGHDT and YYEEEE. The CDR3 contains 15 residues. This chain's CDR3 is CASSLESSGANVLTF. CDR3 DNA: TGTGCCAGCAGCTTGGAGAGCTCTGGGGCCAACGTCCTGACTTTC.

The rearrangement uses TRBV11-3 and TRBJ2-1; TRBD1 agrees at 7 bases. The V and J ends lost 5 bases and 6 bases, in that order; junction bases with no gene match: 10. Per the germline V gene, CDR1 is SGHNT and CDR2 is YENEEA. There are 15 residues in the CDR3. The CDR3: CASSPRTGLGNEQFF. Here the CDR3 DNA reads TGTGCCAGCAGCCCCCGGACAGGATTGGGCAATGAGCAGTTCTTC.

The chain uses TRBV18 and TRBJ1-2, with D hard to call. CDR3 size: 14 residues. V lost 2 bases, J lost 1 base, and 8 bases lay in between. Germline CDR1 KGHSH, CDR2 LQKENI. The CDR3 region is CASSPGGLNYGYTF. The CDR3 DNA reads TGTGCCAGCTCACCAGGAGGGCTTAACTATGGCTACACCTTC.

The genes are TRBV29-1 and TRBJ2-3; D uncertain. The CDR3 has 11 residues. V gave up 7 bases and J gave up 0 bases, with 5 bases separating them. Germline V gene data show CDR1 as SQVTM and CDR2 as ANQGSEA. The CDR3 loop reads CSGASTDTQYF. CDR3 coding DNA: TGCAGCGGAGCAAGCACAGATACGCAGTATTTT.

The rearrangement joins TRBV2 to TRBJ1-5; no firm D call. This CDR3 is 16 amino acids long. Germline CDR1 and CDR2: SNHLY and FYNNEI. V shed 6 bases and J shed 4 bases, with 19 bases lying between them. The CDR3, as DNA: TGTGCCAGCAGAACGAGAAGAGGAGCGGGGAATCAGCCCCAGCATTTT. Translating gives CASRTRRGAGNQPQHF.

This clone has more than one count but fewer than ten. The chain has TRBV10-2 and TRBJ2-7, with no clear D. Germline V gene sequence: CDR1 WSHSY, CDR2 SAAADI. The CDR3 has 14 residues. The V and J ends lost 4 bases and 2 bases respectively, with 12 bases between them. CDR3 sequence (DNA): TGCGCCAGCAGTGGTGGTAGATCCACCTACGAGCAGTACTTC. It encodes CASSGGRSTYEQYF.

This rearrangement joins TRBV7-9 to TRBJ2-6; the D gene is possibly TRBD1 (5 bases). The germline CDR1 and CDR2 sequences are SEHNR and FQNEAQ (reference sequence). Trimming stripped 1 base from V and 2 bases from J, with 15 bases between. The CDR3 has 18 residues. The CDR3 sequence is CASSLGLGELPGANVLTF. For the CDR3, the DNA is TGTGCCAGCAGCTTAGGATTAGGGGAACTTCCTGGGGCCAACGTCCTGACTTTC.

The chain uses TRBV7-8 and TRBJ2-3; 8 bases agree with TRBD2. The CDR3 is made up of 15 amino acids. Germline-derived CDR1 and CDR2 are SGHVS and FQNEAQ. J lost 9 bases, V lost 4 bases, and 12 bases had no gene match. The CDR3 sequence is CASSSPGTRVGTQYF. The CDR3 bases are TGTGCCAGCAGCTCGCCCGGGACTAGGGTAGGAACGCAGTATTTT.

This rearrangement joins TRBV27 to TRBJ1-1, with TRBD1 matching 7 bases. CDR1 MNHEY and CDR2 SMNVEV come from the germline V gene (reference sequence). The CDR3 covers 14 residues. V was clipped by 3 bases and J by 10 bases; unmatched bases: 11. The CDR3 DNA is TGTGCCAGCAGTTTCCGGTCTTTTAGGACAGGAGCTTTCTTT. Its translation is CASSFRSFRTGAFF.

The genes are TRBV7-3 and TRBJ2-2; 10 bases match TRBD2. V lost 0 bases to trimming and J lost 6 bases; unmatched junction nucleotides: 7. The CDR3 covers 17 residues. Germline values: CDR1 SGHTA, CDR2 FQGTGA. In DNA, the CDR3 is TGTGCCAGCAGCTTAACGGCTAGCGGGGGTCCTCCCGGGGAGCTGTTTTTT. Protein: CASSLTASGGPPGELFF. The whole variable domain, remainder taken from reference TRBV7-3 and TRBJ2-2, is GAGVSQTPSNKVTEKGKYVELRCDPISGHTALYWYRQSLGQGPEFLIYFQGTGAADDSGLPNDRFFAVRPEGSVSTLKIQRTERGDSAVYLCASSLTASGGPPGELFFGEGSRLTVL.

This chain links TRBV19 with TRBJ1-5, with TRBD1 matching 8 bases. The V gene's germline CDR1 is LNHDA and CDR2 SQIVND (reference sequence). The trim removed 1 base at V and 0 bases at J, leaving 5 bases unmatched. The CDR3 extends over 17 amino acids. CDR3 region: CASSIGRGLGSNQPQHF. Here the CDR3 DNA reads TGTGCCAGTAGTATAGGCAGGGGGCTGGGTAGCAATCAGCCCCAGCATTTT.

The rearrangement links TRBV6-5 to TRBJ2-7; 9 nucleotides line up with TRBD1. Trimming at V came to 5 bases and at J to 6 bases, leaving 5 bases not matched to a gene. Looked up from germline, CDR1 is MNHEY and CDR2 is SVGAGI. The CDR3 length is 13 residues. The CDR3 spells CASSRGQGTEQYF. The CDR3 DNA reads TGTGCCAGCAGTAGGGGACAGGGAACCGAGCAGTACTTC.

This clone was seen once. The chain recombines TRBV4-3 with TRBJ2-7; tentatively, D is TRBD2 (6 bases). This CDR3 comprises 14 residues. Germline CDR1 is LGHNA and CDR2 is YSLEER. With 4 bases removed from V and 4 bases from J, the gap between germline ends came to 14 bases. This CDR3 reads CASSLRLGGYEQYF. As DNA, the CDR3 is TGCGCCAGCAGCCTTAGACTAGGCGGGTACGAGCAGTACTTC.

The chain carries TRBV5-1 and TRBJ2-1; TRBD2 matches at 7 bases. The length of the CDR3 is 15 residues. Germline loops: CDR1 SGHRS, CDR2 YFSETQ. Trimming cost V 1 base and J 0 bases; bases outside gene matches: 1. CDR3 sequence (DNA): TGCGCCAGCAGCTTGATAGCGGGCTCCTACAATGAGCAGTTCTTC. The encoded protein is CASSLIAGSYNEQFF.